This note documents a single T cell receptor beta chain sequence. What it binds is not known. This entry is derived from a study of T-cell reconstitution after alpha-beta-depleted transplantation in children. Molecular barcoding with unique molecular identifiers was used for the TCRbeta library. TCRdb analysed the PCR reads with MiXCR anew, one entry per CDR3 protein. The table includes about 340,000 distinct CDR3 sequences, around 15% detected once. Points from the study as a whole: As was reported, about two months after transplant, alpha-beta T cells came from several hundred expanded graft clones. The study traced high day-60 TCRbeta diversity in some patients to surviving recipient T cells and thymic progenitors. Among T cells one year after transplant, newly produced cells accounted for most counts and diversity.

Sequenced here: PBMCs, mostly from graft donor cells, sampled 360 days after TCRalphabeta/CD19-depleted stem cell transplant. This clonotype was sampled from a male patient between 2 and 10 years old who had a stem cell transplant for acute lymphoblastic leukemia, so the T cells may come from the graft donor.

The CDR3 coding sequence is TGCGCCAGCAGCTTACCATCTGCTAGCACCGGGGAGCTGTTTTTT. Its protein is CASSLPSASTGELFF. The V gene is TRBV5-1, the J gene TRBJ2-2, with unresolved D. The V gene's germline CDR1 is SGHRS and CDR2 YFSETQ. This CDR3 has 15 residues. Trimming took 2 bases from V and 4 from J, leaving 12 bases between them.